What follows are 31 T cell receptor beta chains derived from one specimen sequenced in a study of T cell responses to AZD1222 COVID-19 vaccine. Measured with immunoSEQ multiplex PCR; TCRdb has only the in-frame clones, and not every one. The repertoire holds about 96,000 clones, roughly 90% seen once, with 26% in the top ten. Sample: peripheral blood, taken on day 0 of AZD1222 vaccination. These receptors all come from an adult in good health.

The V call is TRBV10-1, the J call TRBJ2-7; D might be TRBD2 (5 bases). The CDR3 is made up of 14 amino acids. V dropped 0 bases and J dropped 1 base, with 7 bases sitting between them. Germline V gives CDR1 WNHNN, CDR2 SYGVQD (reference sequence). The CDR3 protein is CASSESRVSYEQYF. The CDR3 DNA follows: TGCGCCAGCAGTGAGTCGAGGGTATCCTACGAGCAGTACTTC.

This chain connects TRBV30 to TRBJ2-5, with D perhaps matching TRBD2 (6 bases). The CDR3 contains 12 residues. Trimming left V 4 bases short and J 7 bases short, with 13 bases between. CDR1 and CDR2 from the germline V gene are GTSNPN and SVGIG (reference sequence). CDR3 sequence (DNA): TGTGCCTGGAAGGTAGCGGAACGGACCCAGTACTTC. It translates to CAWKVAERTQYF.

The V and J genes are TRBV7-3 and TRBJ2-3, with no clear D. Trimming took off 2 bases at V and 6 bases at J, with 12 bases between the two ends. The CDR3 is 14 amino acids. Germline loops: CDR1 SGHTA, CDR2 FQGTGA. The CDR3 DNA is TGTGCCAGCAGCTTAGACTCGTCGAGGGATACGCAGTATTTT. Translating gives CASSLDSSRDTQYF. Complete variable domain (other parts from reference TRBV7-3 and TRBJ2-3): GAGVSQTPSNKVTEKGKYVELRCDPISGHTALYWYRQSLGQGPEFLIYFQGTGAADDSGLPNDRFFAVRPEGSVSTLKIQRTERGDSAVYLCASSLDSSRDTQYFGPGTRLTVL.

The chain recombines TRBV15 with TRBJ1-2; the D is unclear. Per germline, CDR1 LNHNV and CDR2 YYDKDF (reference sequence). The CDR3 sequence is 18 residues long. V was clipped by 0 bases and J by 1 base, with 18 bases between them. The CDR3 is CATSRDGDQAPINYGYTF. In DNA form, the CDR3 reads TGTGCCACCAGCAGAGACGGGGATCAGGCACCTATTAACTATGGCTACACCTTC.

J is TRBJ2-3 and V is TRBV9, with TRBD1 matching over 7 bases. The V gene's germline CDR1 is SGDLS and CDR2 YYNGEE. The length of the CDR3 is 16 residues. The trim removed 3 bases at V and 0 bases at J, leaving 7 bases unmatched. The CDR3 here is CASSAQGLASTDTQYF. The CDR3 DNA is TGTGCCAGCAGCGCACAGGGGTTGGCTAGCACAGATACGCAGTATTTT.

The chain employs TRBV19 and TRBJ2-3; TRBD1 matches at 7 bases. Germline V gives CDR1 LNHDA, CDR2 SQIVND (reference sequence). The J segment lost 0 bases and the V segment lost 4 bases, leaving 7 bases of the junction unmatched. The CDR3 runs to 16 residues. The CDR3 DNA sequence: TGTGCCAGTAGTACTCCGGGACAGTTAAGCACAGATACGCAGTATTTT. Translating it yields CASSTPGQLSTDTQYF.

The chain has TRBV19 and TRBJ2-2; the match to TRBD1 covers 8 bases. CDR3 length: 15 amino acids. Germline lookup yields CDR1 LNHDA and CDR2 SQIVND (reference sequence). The V and J ends lost 9 bases and 4 bases, in that order; junction bases with no gene match: 10. For the CDR3, the DNA is TGTGCCAGCATCCCAGGGGGCAGGGTCACCGGGGAGCTGTTTTTT. Protein product: CASIPGGRVTGELFF.

The V call is TRBV12-3 or TRBV12-4, the J call TRBJ2-5; D gene unclear. The V end lost 2 bases, the J end lost 2 bases, and 6 bases lay between the germline ends. The CDR3 has 13 residues. The CDR3 DNA reads TGTGCCAGCAGTTTAAGAAGGCAAGAGACCCAGTACTTC. Translating gives CASSLRRQETQYF.

The chain carries TRBV6-5 and TRBJ2-1; D gene uncertain. CDR1 MNHEY and CDR2 SVGAGI come from the germline V gene. This CDR3 is built from 13 residues. V lost 2 bases to trimming and J lost 4 bases, with 6 bases between them. CDR3 protein: CASSYGVYNEQFF. The CDR3 DNA is TGTGCCAGCAGTTACGGGGTTTACAATGAGCAGTTCTTC.

The chain joins TRBV5-1 to TRBJ1-6, with 8 bases matching TRBD1. Germline trimming cut 3 bases from V and 10 bases from J; bases unmatched to any gene: 6. In germline, CDR1 is SGHRS, CDR2 YFSETQ. There are 14 residues in the CDR3. The CDR3, as DNA: TGCGCCAGCAGCTCGGGACAGGATCGATCACCCCTCCACTTT. This sequence encodes CASSSGQDRSPLHF.

This chain links TRBV9 with TRBJ1-5, with D possibly matching TRBD1 (6 bases). CDR3 length: 14 residues. Trimming removed 0 bases from V and 4 bases from J, with 8 bases in between. The germline V gene encodes CDR1 SGDLS and CDR2 YYNGEE. The CDR3 is CASSVGGGNQPQHF. The CDR3 coding sequence is TGTGCCAGCAGCGTAGGAGGGGGGAATCAGCCCCAGCATTTT.

The chain combines TRBV19 with TRBJ1-5; TRBD1 aligns across 8 bases. CDR1 and CDR2 (germline): LNHDA, SQIVND (reference sequence). This CDR3 comprises 16 residues. Germline trimming cut 6 bases from V and 3 bases from J; bases unmatched to any gene: 10. This CDR3 reads CASRPAQTGVNQPQHF. CDR3 DNA: TGTGCCAGTAGGCCCGCCCAGACAGGGGTCAATCAGCCCCAGCATTTT.

J is TRBJ2-7 and V is TRBV6-5, with 9 bases identical to TRBD1. This CDR3 has 13 amino acids. Trimming cost V 2 bases and J 7 bases; bases outside gene matches: 3. Germline V gene data show CDR1 as MNHEY and CDR2 as SVGAGI. The CDR3 loop reads CASSYGQGLEQYF. Written as DNA, the CDR3 is TGTGCCAGCAGTTACGGACAGGGGCTAGAGCAGTACTTC.

The rearrangement joins TRBV5-1 to TRBJ2-1; the D gene could be TRBD1 or TRBD2 (6 bases each). The germline CDR1 and CDR2 sequences are SGHRS and YFSETQ. V dropped 7 bases and J dropped 9 bases, with 20 bases sitting between them. The CDR3 has 14 residues. As DNA, the CDR3 is TGCGCCAGCCGGGGAAGGGGGGCGTACGGTGAGCAGTTCTTC. It translates to CASRGRGAYGEQFF.

This clone was counted a single time. This CDR3 reads CASSSNRASGDEQYF. The CDR3, as DNA: TGTGCCAGTAGTAGCAACAGGGCTAGCGGGGACGAGCAGTACTTC. The chain is built from TRBV19 and TRBJ2-7; 9 positions match TRBD2. The germline CDR1 and CDR2 sequences are LNHDA and SQIVND (reference sequence). V was pared by 4 bases and J by 5 bases, with 9 bases of the junction left unmatched. The CDR3 length is 15 residues.

This chain joins TRBV9 and TRBJ2-2, with TRBD2 matching over 15 bases. Germline CDR1 SGDLS, CDR2 YYNGEE. The CDR3 is made up of 18 amino acids. V shed 4 bases, J shed 1 base, and the junction held 5 bases outside the gene matches. CDR3 DNA sequence: TGTGCCAGCAGCCCTCGGACTAGCGGGAGGGTGAACACCGGGGAGCTGTTTTTT. This sequence encodes CASSPRTSGRVNTGELFF.

This clone was counted only a few times. The J gene is TRBJ1-6, the V gene TRBV7-8; D is uncertain. The CDR3 is 16 amino acids. The ends were cut back, 0 bases at V and 7 bases at J, with 13 bases in the middle. The germline gives CDR1 SGHVS, CDR2 FQNEAQ. The CDR3 bases are TGTGCCAGCAGCTTAGCGGTCGTAACACGGAATTCACCCCTCCACTTT. Its protein product is CASSLAVVTRNSPLHF.

This chain uses TRBV6-2 or TRBV6-3 with TRBJ1-1; TRBD1 aligns across 8 bases. Per germline, CDR1 MNHEY and CDR2 SVGEGT. The CDR3 contains 16 residues. V was clipped by 5 bases and J by 1 base; unmatched bases: 9. The CDR3 DNA reads as TGTGCCAGCAGTCTCGACAGGGGTTCTTGGAACACTGAAGCTTTCTTT. This codes for CASSLDRGSWNTEAFF.

The CDR3 DNA reads TGTGCCAGTAGTATGCAGGGTAGGGGTATGGGGAGCTATGGCTACACCTTC. Amino acid sequence: CASSMQGRGMGSYGYTF. The chain has TRBV19 and TRBJ1-2, with D possibly matching TRBD1 (5 bases). There are 17 residues in the CDR3. Deletions cut 3 bases from V and 4 bases from J, with 21 bases between. The germline gives CDR1 LNHDA, CDR2 SQIVND (reference sequence).

The rearrangement links TRBV9 to TRBJ1-2, with TRBD1 matching 11 bases. V dropped 3 bases and J dropped 6; count of bases not matched to a gene: 10. CDR3 length: 16 residues. From germline, CDR1 is SGDLS and CDR2 YYNGEE. CDR3 in DNA: TGTGCCAGCAGCGGTTCGCCGGGACAGGGGGTGGATGGCTACACCTTC. It is translated as CASSGSPGQGVDGYTF.

V and J are TRBV27 and TRBJ2-5; D is ambiguous. The CDR3 is made up of 14 amino acids. V was pared by 5 bases and J by 5 bases, with 15 bases between. The V gene's germline CDR1 is MNHEY and CDR2 SMNVEV (reference sequence). The CDR3, as DNA: TGTGCCAGCAGTCCCCACCTCAATCTGGAGACCCAGTACTTC. Translating gives CASSPHLNLETQYF.

The chain carries TRBV27 and TRBJ2-3; the D call may be TRBD1 or TRBD2 (5 bases each). V lost 3 bases and J lost 0, with 10 bases in between. CDR3 length equals 15 residues. CDR1 is MNHEY, CDR2 SMNVEV, per germline (reference sequence). The CDR3: CASSLGDASTDTQYF. The CDR3 bases are TGTGCCAGCAGTTTGGGGGATGCCAGCACAGATACGCAGTATTTT.

CDR3 sequence: CASSYDREAEKLFF. The DNA of the CDR3 is TGTGCCAGCAGCTACGACAGGGAGGCTGAAAAACTGTTTTTT. V gene TRBV7-9 combines with J gene TRBJ1-4; 7 bases fit TRBD1. CDR1 and CDR2 from the germline V gene are SEHNR and FQNEAQ (reference sequence). With V trimmed by 4 bases and J by 7 bases, 6 bases remained unmatched. This CDR3 is built from 14 residues.

This clone was observed once. The rearrangement uses TRBV5-6 and TRBJ2-7; D tentatively fits TRBD1 or TRBD2 (5 bases each). Per germline, CDR1 SGHDT and CDR2 YYEEEE. V lost 0 bases and J 3 bases, leaving 13 bases between the germline ends. The CDR3 is 15 residues long. The DNA of the CDR3 is TGTGCCAGCAGCTTGGCCGGGGCCCACAACTACGAGCAGTACTTC. This translates into CASSLAGAHNYEQYF.

This rearrangement joins TRBV11-2 to TRBJ1-6; D not certain. Looked up from germline, CDR1 is SGHAT and CDR2 is FQNNGV. The CDR3 covers 15 residues. The V and J ends lost 2 bases and 7 bases respectively, with 12 bases between them. CDR3 DNA sequence: TGTGCCAGCAGCTTAAGGCCAAACCTAAATTCACCCCTCCACTTT. It codes for CASSLRPNLNSPLHF.

This chain joins TRBV5-1 and TRBJ2-1; weak D call: TRBD2 (5 bases). The V gene lost 2 bases and the J gene lost 3 bases, with 15 bases spanning the gap. From germline, CDR1 is SGHRS and CDR2 YFSETQ. The CDR3 runs 16 residues. The CDR3 nucleotides are TGCGCCAGCAGCTTCCACCGGAGGCAGGTCTACAATGAGCAGTTCTTC. Translating gives CASSFHRRQVYNEQFF.

The V gene is TRBV10-3, the J gene TRBJ2-6, with D perhaps TRBD2 (5 bases). V was trimmed by 8 bases and J by 0 bases, leaving 14 bases between them. Germline CDR1 is ENHRY and CDR2 is SYGVKD. The CDR3 extends over 16 amino acids. The CDR3 region has the DNA TGTGCCATCTCCCCAGTGGGGAGCTCTGGGGCCAACGTCCTGACTTTC. It codes for CAISPVGSSGANVLTF.

The rearrangement links TRBV2 to TRBJ1-1; 8 nucleotides align to TRBD1. The CDR3 is 13 residues long. With 6 bases clipped from V and 5 bases from J, the junction kept 5 bases outside the gene matches. Germline values: CDR1 SNHLY, CDR2 FYNNEI. CDR3 region: CASSHRGGTEAFF. For the CDR3, the DNA is TGTGCCAGCAGCCACAGGGGGGGGACTGAAGCTTTCTTT.

V and J are TRBV27 and TRBJ1-1, with D unclear. The CDR3 consists of 15 residues. CDR1 is MNHEY and CDR2 is SMNVEV in the germline V gene (reference sequence). Trimming removed 4 bases from V and 0 bases from J, with 12 bases in between. In DNA form, the CDR3 reads TGTGCCAGCAGTTCTACGACACGTATGAACACTGAAGCTTTCTTT. Its protein product is CASSSTTRMNTEAFF.

The chain uses TRBV24-1 and TRBJ2-2, with D uncertain. CDR3 size: 15 residues. Germline V CDR1 and CDR2: KGHDR, SFDVKD. V was trimmed by 3 bases and J by 4 bases, leaving 11 bases between them. CDR3 nucleotide sequence: TGTGCCACCAGTGATCCCAGACATGTCACCGGGGAGCTGTTTTTT. Protein sequence: CATSDPRHVTGELFF.

The V call is TRBV30, the J call TRBJ1-3; a possible D gene is TRBD1 (6 bases). With 0 bases removed from V and 1 base from J, the gap between germline ends came to 10 bases. CDR1 and CDR2 from the germline V gene are GTSNPN and SVGIG (reference sequence). The CDR3 is 15 residues long. Here the CDR3 DNA reads TGTGCCTGGAGTGTGGGGGCCAGGTCTGGAAACACCATATATTTT. It specifies CAWSVGARSGNTIYF.